These T cell receptor beta chains were read from a single sample in a study of T cell repertoires in cytomegalovirus infection. Each CDR3 protein gets one entry after TCRdb re-called the reads with MiXCR. The sample consists of more than 250,000 distinct CDR3 sequences, roughly 15% of them appearing once. Sequenced input: PBMCs. All receptors come from a human donor in good health (CMV status not recorded). Some clones in this sample may be carry-over from other donors' samples. The CDR3 runs from the conserved cysteine through the conserved F or W. Each record gives: J gene, V gene, D gene, clone size, CDR3 DNA, CDR3 protein. D genes are given only for firm matches. Clone size appears in some rows only: once, few, many, or a class for an expanded clone.

j_gene: TRBJ2-2; v_gene: TRBV28; d_gene: TRBD2; abundance: .; CDR3nt: TGTGCTAGCAGCCCTAGCGGGACTAACACCGGGGAGCTGTTTTTT; CDR3aa: CASSPSGTNTGELFF
j_gene: TRBJ2-2; v_gene: TRBV7-2; d_gene: TRBD2; abundance: many; CDR3nt: TGTGCCAGCAGCTCGGGACTAGCGAAGATCGGGGAGCTGTTTTTT; CDR3aa: CASSSGLAKIGELFF
j_gene: TRBJ1-2; v_gene: TRBV7-9; d_gene: .; abundance: many; CDR3nt: TGTGCCAGCAGCTTAAACGGGGACGGACTAGGCTACACCTTC; CDR3aa: CASSLNGDGLGYTF
j_gene: TRBJ2-5; v_gene: TRBV11-2; d_gene: .; abundance: .; CDR3nt: TGTGCCAGCAGCTTAGATCACGGCTACCAAGAGACCCAGTACTTC; CDR3aa: CASSLDHGYQETQYF
j_gene: TRBJ2-1; v_gene: TRBV28; d_gene: TRBD2; abundance: .; CDR3nt: TGTGCCAGCAGTTTAATTCGCGGGAGGGGTAATGAGCAGTTCTTC; CDR3aa: CASSLIRGRGNEQFF
j_gene: TRBJ2-3; v_gene: TRBV7-2; d_gene: .; abundance: many; CDR3nt: TGTGCCAGCAGGGGTGGCAGCACAGATACGCAGTATTTT; CDR3aa: CASRGGSTDTQYF
j_gene: TRBJ1-2; v_gene: TRBV7-9; d_gene: TRBD1; abundance: few; CDR3nt: TGTGCCAGCAGCCTCGGACAGGGGGCGTCCTATGGCTACACCTTC; CDR3aa: CASSLGQGASYGYTF
j_gene: TRBJ2-5; v_gene: TRBV28; d_gene: .; abundance: .; CDR3nt: TGTGCCAGCAGTTTTGAGCGGGAGACCCAGTACTTC; CDR3aa: CASSFERETQYF
j_gene: TRBJ1-5; v_gene: TRBV7-8; d_gene: .; abundance: many; CDR3nt: TGTGCCAGCAGCCCCCTCCCCAATCAGCCCCAGCATTTT; CDR3aa: CASSPLPNQPQHF
j_gene: TRBJ1-1; v_gene: TRBV7-6; d_gene: .; abundance: many; CDR3nt: TGTGCCAGCAGCTTCGATGGGACATCTGAAGCTTTCTTT; CDR3aa: CASSFDGTSEAFF
j_gene: TRBJ1-1; v_gene: TRBV12-3/TRBV12-4; d_gene: .; abundance: many; CDR3nt: TGTGCCAGCAGTTTCTTTGGGGCGGGGAACACTGAAGCTTTCTTT; CDR3aa: CASSFFGAGNTEAFF
j_gene: TRBJ2-7; v_gene: TRBV5-4; d_gene: TRBD2; abundance: once; CDR3nt: TGTGCCAGCAGCTTGGGGTTAGCGGGGGTCTACGTGCAGTACTTC; CDR3aa: CASSLGLAGVYVQYF
j_gene: TRBJ1-2; v_gene: TRBV7-9; d_gene: .; abundance: .; CDR3nt: TGTGCCAGCAGCTTAGCCCCAGGGCCAATGCAAAATGGCTACACCTTC; CDR3aa: CASSLAPGPMQNGYTF
j_gene: TRBJ2-2; v_gene: TRBV18; d_gene: .; abundance: few; CDR3nt: TGTGCCAGCTCACCACGAACGCTTAGCACCGGGGAGCTGTTTTTT; CDR3aa: CASSPRTLSTGELFF
j_gene: TRBJ1-1; v_gene: TRBV7-2; d_gene: .; abundance: many; CDR3nt: TGTGCCAGCAGCTTAGGGGGCATGAACACTGAAGCTTTCTTT; CDR3aa: CASSLGGMNTEAFF
j_gene: TRBJ1-2; v_gene: TRBV7-3; d_gene: .; abundance: many; CDR3nt: TGTGCCAGCAGCTCTCCGGGAAGAGGGGTCGGCTACACCTTC; CDR3aa: CASSSPGRGVGYTF
j_gene: TRBJ2-3; v_gene: TRBV11-2; d_gene: .; abundance: many; CDR3nt: TGTGCCAGCAGGGCCCGGCCGGACGCAGATACGCAGTATTTT; CDR3aa: CASRARPDADTQYF
j_gene: TRBJ2-7; v_gene: TRBV19; d_gene: .; abundance: .; CDR3nt: TGTGCCAGTAGGGGCCCGACGACGCAGTACTTC; CDR3aa: CASRGPTTQYF
j_gene: TRBJ2-1; v_gene: TRBV20-1; d_gene: TRBD2; abundance: many; CDR3nt: TGCAGTGCTGCGGGCGGGACTAGCGGGGGGAAATCCTACAATGAGCAGTTCTTC; CDR3aa: CSAAGGTSGGKSYNEQFF
j_gene: TRBJ2-7; v_gene: TRBV7-2; d_gene: TRBD2; abundance: many; CDR3nt: TGTGCCAGCAGCCCACCGGCTAGCGGGAGCCGTTCCTACGAGCAGTACTTC; CDR3aa: CASSPPASGSRSYEQYF
j_gene: TRBJ2-5; v_gene: TRBV7-2; d_gene: TRBD2; abundance: few; CDR3nt: TGTGCCAGCAGCCGCCCTGGCAGCGGGAGGTTGGAGACCCAGTACTTC; CDR3aa: CASSRPGSGRLETQYF
j_gene: TRBJ2-7; v_gene: TRBV28; d_gene: .; abundance: many; CDR3nt: TGTGCCAGTAATAGCAACGGGGGTTCCACCTTCGAGCAGTACTTC; CDR3aa: CASNSNGGSTFEQYF
j_gene: TRBJ2-1; v_gene: TRBV12-5; d_gene: TRBD2; abundance: few; CDR3nt: TGTGCTAGTGGTTTGGTCCTAGCGGGGGGTCATGAGCAGTTCTTC; CDR3aa: CASGLVLAGGHEQFF
j_gene: TRBJ1-1; v_gene: TRBV28; d_gene: .; abundance: many; CDR3nt: TGTGCCAGCAGGCGGGGACAAGCTTTCTTT; CDR3aa: CASRRGQAFF
j_gene: TRBJ1-4; v_gene: TRBV20-1; d_gene: TRBD1; abundance: few; CDR3nt: TGCAGTGCTAGAGGGGACAGGGGAGTTGGTGAAAAACTGTTTTTT; CDR3aa: CSARGDRGVGEKLFF
j_gene: TRBJ2-7; v_gene: TRBV29-1; d_gene: .; abundance: few; CDR3nt: TGCAGCGTGGTGGTTCGGGTACAGCAGTACTTC; CDR3aa: CSVVVRVQQYF